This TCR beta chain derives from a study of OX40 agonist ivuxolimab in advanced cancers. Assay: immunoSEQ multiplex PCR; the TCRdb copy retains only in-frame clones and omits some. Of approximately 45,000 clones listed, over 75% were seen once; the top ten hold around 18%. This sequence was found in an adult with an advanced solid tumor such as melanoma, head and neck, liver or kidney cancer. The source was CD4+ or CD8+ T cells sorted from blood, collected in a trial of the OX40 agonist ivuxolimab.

Here the CDR3 reads CASIGEDYEQYF. CDR3 nucleotides: TGTGCCAGTATAGGAGAAGATTACGAGCAGTACTTC. The chain employs TRBV19 and TRBJ2-7, with unresolved D. Germline V gene data show CDR1 as LNHDA and CDR2 as SQIVND (reference sequence). The CDR3 is made up of 12 amino acids. The ends were cut back, 7 bases at V and 4 bases at J, with 11 bases in the middle. The whole variable domain, remainder taken from reference TRBV19 and TRBJ2-7, is DGGITQSPKYLFRKEGQNVTLSCEQNLNHDAMYWYRQDPGQGLRLIYYSQIVNDFQKGDIAEGYSVSREKKESFPLTVTSAQKNPTAFYLCASIGEDYEQYFGPGTRLTVT.